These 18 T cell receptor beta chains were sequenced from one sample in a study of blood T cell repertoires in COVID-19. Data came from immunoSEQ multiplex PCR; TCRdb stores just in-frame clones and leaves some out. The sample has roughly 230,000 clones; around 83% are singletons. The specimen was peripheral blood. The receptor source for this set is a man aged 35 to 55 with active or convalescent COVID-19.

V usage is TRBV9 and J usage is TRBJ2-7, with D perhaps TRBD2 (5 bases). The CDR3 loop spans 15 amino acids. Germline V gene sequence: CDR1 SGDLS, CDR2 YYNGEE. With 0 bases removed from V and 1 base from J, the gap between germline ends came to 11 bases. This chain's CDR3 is CASSVDERVSYEQYF. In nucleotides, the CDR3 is TGTGCCAGCAGCGTAGACGAGAGGGTTTCCTACGAGCAGTACTTC.

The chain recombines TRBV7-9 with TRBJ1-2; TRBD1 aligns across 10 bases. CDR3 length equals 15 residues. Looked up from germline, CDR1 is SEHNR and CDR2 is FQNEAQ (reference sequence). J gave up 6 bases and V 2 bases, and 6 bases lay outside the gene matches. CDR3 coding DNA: TGTGCCAGCAGCTTAAGGTCCGGGACAGGGGATGGCTACACCTTC. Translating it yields CASSLRSGTGDGYTF. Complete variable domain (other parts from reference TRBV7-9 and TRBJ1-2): DTGVSQNPRHKITKRGQNVTFRCDPISEHNRLYWYRQTLGQGPEFLTYFQNEAQLEKSRLLSDRFSAERPKGSFSTLEIQRTEQGDSAMYLCASSLRSGTGDGYTFGSGTRLTVV.

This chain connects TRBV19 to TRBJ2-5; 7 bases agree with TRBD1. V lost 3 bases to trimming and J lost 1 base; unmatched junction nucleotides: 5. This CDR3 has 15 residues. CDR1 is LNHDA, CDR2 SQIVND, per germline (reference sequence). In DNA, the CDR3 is TGTGCCAGTAGTATCGGAGAGGGGGCCCAAGAGACCCAGTACTTC. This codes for CASSIGEGAQETQYF.

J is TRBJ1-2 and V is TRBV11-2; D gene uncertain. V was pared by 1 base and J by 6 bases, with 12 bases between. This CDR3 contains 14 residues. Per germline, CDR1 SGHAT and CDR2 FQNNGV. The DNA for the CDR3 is TGTGCCAGCAGCTTAGTTGGGCCCGGGGATGGCTACACCTTC. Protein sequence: CASSLVGPGDGYTF.

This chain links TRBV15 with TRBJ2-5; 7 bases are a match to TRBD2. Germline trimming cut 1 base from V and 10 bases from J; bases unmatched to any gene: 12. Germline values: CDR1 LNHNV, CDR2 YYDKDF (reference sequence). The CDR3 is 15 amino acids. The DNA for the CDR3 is TGTGCCACCAGCAGAGCCCCGGGGGAGGGTGGCGGCCAGTACTTC. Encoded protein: CATSRAPGEGGGQYF.

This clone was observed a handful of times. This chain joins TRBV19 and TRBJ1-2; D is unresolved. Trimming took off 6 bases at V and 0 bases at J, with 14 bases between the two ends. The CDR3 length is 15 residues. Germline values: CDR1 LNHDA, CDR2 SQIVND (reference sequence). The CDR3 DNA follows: TGTGCCAGTAGCTCGCCAGGCGACGCTAACTATGGCTACACCTTC. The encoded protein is CASSSPGDANYGYTF.

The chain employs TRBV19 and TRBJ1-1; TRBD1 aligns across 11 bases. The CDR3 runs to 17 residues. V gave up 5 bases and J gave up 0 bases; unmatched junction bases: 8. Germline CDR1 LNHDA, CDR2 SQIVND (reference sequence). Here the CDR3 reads CASSPVRDRGMNTEAFF. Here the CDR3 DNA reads TGTGCCAGTAGTCCTGTCCGGGACAGGGGGATGAACACTGAAGCTTTCTTT. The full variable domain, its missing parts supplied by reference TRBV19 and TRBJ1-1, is DGGITQSPKYLFRKEGQNVTLSCEQNLNHDAMYWYRQDPGQGLRLIYYSQIVNDFQKGDIAEGYSVSREKKESFPLTVTSAQKNPTAFYLCASSPVRDRGMNTEAFFGQGTRLTVV.

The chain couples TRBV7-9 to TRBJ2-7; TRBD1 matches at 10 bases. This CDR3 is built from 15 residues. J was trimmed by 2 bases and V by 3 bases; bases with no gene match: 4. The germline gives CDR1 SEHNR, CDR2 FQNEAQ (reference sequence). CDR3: CASSFGQGVTYEQYF. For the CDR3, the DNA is TGTGCCAGCAGCTTTGGACAGGGGGTGACCTACGAGCAGTACTTC. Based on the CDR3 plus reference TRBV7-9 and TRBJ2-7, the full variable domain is DTGVSQNPRHKITKRGQNVTFRCDPISEHNRLYWYRQTLGQGPEFLTYFQNEAQLEKSRLLSDRFSAERPKGSFSTLEIQRTEQGDSAMYLCASSFGQGVTYEQYFGPGTRLTVT.

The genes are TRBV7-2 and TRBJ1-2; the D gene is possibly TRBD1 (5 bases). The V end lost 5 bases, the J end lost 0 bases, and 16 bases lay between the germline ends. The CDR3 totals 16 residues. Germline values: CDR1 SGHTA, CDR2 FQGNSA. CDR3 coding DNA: TGTGCCAGCAGCCTGTCCGGGTGGGGGGCTAACTATGGCTACACCTTC. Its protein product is CASSLSGWGANYGYTF.

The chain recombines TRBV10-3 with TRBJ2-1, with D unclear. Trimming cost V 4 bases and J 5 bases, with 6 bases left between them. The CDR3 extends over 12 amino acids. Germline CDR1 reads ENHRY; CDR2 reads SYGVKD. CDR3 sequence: CAISAADNEQFF. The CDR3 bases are TGTGCCATCAGTGCCGCGGACAATGAGCAGTTCTTC.

CDR3 protein: CASSDQVANQPQHF. CDR3 DNA: TGTGCCAGCAGTGATCAGGTTGCCAATCAGCCCCAGCATTTT. The genes are TRBV6-1 and TRBJ1-5; D is uncertain. The CDR3 is made up of 14 amino acids. The germline V and J ends were trimmed by 3 bases and 3 bases, with 9 bases remaining between them. CDR1 is MNHNS and CDR2 is SASEGT in the germline V gene.

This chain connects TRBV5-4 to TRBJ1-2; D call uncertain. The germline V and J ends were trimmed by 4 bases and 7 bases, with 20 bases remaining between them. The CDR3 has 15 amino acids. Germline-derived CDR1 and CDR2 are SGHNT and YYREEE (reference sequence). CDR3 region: CASSGEGWLRPGYTF. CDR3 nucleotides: TGTGCCAGCAGCGGGGAGGGTTGGCTGCGCCCTGGCTACACCTTC.

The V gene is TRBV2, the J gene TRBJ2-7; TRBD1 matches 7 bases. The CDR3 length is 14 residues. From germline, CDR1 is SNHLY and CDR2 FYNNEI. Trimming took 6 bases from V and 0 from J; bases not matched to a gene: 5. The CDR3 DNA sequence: TGTGCCAGCAGAACCCGGGACAGCTCCTACGAGCAGTACTTC. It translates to CASRTRDSSYEQYF. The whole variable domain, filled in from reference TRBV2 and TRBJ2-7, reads EPEVTQTPSHQVTQMGQEVILRCVPISNHLYFYWYRQILGQKVEFLVSFYNNEISEKSEIFDDQFSVERPDGSNFTLKIRSTKLEDSAMYFCASRTRDSSYEQYFGPGTRLTVT.

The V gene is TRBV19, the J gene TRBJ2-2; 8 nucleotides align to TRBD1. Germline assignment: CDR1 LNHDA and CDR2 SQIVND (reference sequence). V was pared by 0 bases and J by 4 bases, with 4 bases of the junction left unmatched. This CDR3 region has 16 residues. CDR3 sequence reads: CASSIEGQGRTGELFF. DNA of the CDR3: TGTGCCAGTAGTATAGAAGGACAGGGTCGCACCGGGGAGCTGTTTTTT. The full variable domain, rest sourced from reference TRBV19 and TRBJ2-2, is DGGITQSPKYLFRKEGQNVTLSCEQNLNHDAMYWYRQDPGQGLRLIYYSQIVNDFQKGDIAEGYSVSREKKESFPLTVTSAQKNPTAFYLCASSIEGQGRTGELFFGEGSRLTVL.

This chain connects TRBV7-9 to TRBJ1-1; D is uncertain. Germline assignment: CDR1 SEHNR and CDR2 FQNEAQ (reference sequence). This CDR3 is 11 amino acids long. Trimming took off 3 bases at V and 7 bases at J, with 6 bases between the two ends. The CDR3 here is CASSFGGEAFF. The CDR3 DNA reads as TGTGCCAGCAGCTTCGGCGGTGAAGCTTTCTTT.

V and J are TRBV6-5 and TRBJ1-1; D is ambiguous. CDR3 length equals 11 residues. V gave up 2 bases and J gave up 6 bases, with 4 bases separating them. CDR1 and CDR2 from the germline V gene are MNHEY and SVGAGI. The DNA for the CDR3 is TGTGCCAGCAGTTACGGGCCTGAAGCTTTCTTT. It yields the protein CASSYGPEAFF.

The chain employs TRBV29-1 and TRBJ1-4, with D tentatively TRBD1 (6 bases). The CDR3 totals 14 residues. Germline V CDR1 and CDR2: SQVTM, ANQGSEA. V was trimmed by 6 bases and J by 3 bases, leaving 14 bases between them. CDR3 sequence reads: CSVSMDSANEKLFF. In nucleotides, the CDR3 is TGCAGCGTCTCCATGGACAGTGCTAATGAAAAACTGTTTTTT.

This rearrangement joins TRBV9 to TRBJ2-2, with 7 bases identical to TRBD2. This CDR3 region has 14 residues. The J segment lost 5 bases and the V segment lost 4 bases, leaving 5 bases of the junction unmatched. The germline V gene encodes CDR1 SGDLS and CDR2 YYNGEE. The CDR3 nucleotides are TGTGCCAGCAGCCTAGGACTAGATACCGGGGAGCTGTTTTTT. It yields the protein CASSLGLDTGELFF.